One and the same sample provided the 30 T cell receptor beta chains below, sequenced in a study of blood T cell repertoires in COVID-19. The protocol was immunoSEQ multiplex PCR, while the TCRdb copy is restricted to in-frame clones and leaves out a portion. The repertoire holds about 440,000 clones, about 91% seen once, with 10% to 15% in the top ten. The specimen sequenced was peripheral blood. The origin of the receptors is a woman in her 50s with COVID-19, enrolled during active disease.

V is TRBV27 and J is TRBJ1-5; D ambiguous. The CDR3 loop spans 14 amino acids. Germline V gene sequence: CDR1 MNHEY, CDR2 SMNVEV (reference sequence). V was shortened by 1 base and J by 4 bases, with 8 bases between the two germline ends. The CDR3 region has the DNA TGTGCCAGCAGTTTATACGCCGCGAATCAGCCCCAGCATTTT. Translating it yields CASSLYAANQPQHF.

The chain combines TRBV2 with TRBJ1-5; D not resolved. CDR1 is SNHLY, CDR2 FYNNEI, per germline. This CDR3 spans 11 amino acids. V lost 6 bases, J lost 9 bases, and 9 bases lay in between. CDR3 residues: CASRGLGPQHF. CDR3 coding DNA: TGTGCCAGCAGAGGACTCGGGCCCCAGCATTTT.

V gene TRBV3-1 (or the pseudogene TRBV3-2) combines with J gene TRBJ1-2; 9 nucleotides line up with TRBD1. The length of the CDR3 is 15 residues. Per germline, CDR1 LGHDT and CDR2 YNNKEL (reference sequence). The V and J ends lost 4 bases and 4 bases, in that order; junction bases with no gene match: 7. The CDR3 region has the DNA TGTGCCAGCAGCCCCCGGGACAGGGTTCGCTATGGCTACACCTTC. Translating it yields CASSPRDRVRYGYTF.

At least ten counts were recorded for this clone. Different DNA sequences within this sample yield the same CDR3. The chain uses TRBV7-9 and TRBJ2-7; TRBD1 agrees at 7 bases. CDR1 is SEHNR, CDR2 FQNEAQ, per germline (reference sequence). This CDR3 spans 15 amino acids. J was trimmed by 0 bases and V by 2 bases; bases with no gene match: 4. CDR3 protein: CASSLSRDSSYEQYF. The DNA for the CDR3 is TGTGCCAGCAGCTTAAGTCGGGACAGCTCCTACGAGCAGTACTTC.

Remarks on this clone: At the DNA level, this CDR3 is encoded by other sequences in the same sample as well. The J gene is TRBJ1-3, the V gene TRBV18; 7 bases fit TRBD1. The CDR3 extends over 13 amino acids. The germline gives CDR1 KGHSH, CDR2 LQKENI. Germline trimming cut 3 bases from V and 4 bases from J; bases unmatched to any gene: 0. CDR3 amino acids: CASSPGQGNTIYF. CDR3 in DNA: TGTGCCAGCTCACCGGGACAGGGAAACACCATATATTTT.

CDR3 loop: CASSVGDNTGELFF. For the CDR3, the DNA is TGTGCCAGCAGCGTTGGAGACAACACCGGGGAGCTGTTTTTT. This chain links TRBV9 with TRBJ2-2; no reliable D call. The CDR3 contains 14 residues. With 2 bases removed from V and 2 bases from J, the gap between germline ends came to 7 bases. Germline V gene lookup returns CDR1 SGDLS and CDR2 YYNGEE.

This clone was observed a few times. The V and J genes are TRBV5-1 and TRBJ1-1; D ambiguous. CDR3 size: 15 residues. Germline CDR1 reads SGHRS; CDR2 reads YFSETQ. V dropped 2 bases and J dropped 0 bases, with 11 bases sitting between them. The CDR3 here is CASSFGFGLNTEAFF. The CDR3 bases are TGCGCCAGCAGCTTCGGATTCGGGTTGAACACTGAAGCTTTCTTT.

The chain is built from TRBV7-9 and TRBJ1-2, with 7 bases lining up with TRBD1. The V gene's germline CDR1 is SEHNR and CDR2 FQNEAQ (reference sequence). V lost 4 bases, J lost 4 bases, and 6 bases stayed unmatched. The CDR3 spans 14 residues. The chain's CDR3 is CASSSEGASYGYTF. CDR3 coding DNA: TGTGCCAGCAGCTCAGAGGGGGCAAGCTATGGCTACACCTTC.

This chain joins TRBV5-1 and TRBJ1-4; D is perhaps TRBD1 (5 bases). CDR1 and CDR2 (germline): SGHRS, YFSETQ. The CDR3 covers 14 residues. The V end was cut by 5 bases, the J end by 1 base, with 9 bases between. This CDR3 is CASSGGETNEKLFF. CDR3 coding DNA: TGCGCCAGCAGTGGGGGGGAAACTAATGAAAAACTGTTTTTT.

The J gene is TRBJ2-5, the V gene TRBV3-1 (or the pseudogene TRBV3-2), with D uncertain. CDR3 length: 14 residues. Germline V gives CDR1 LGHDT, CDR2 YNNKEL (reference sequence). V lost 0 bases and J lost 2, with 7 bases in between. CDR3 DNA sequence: TGTGCCAGCAGCCAAGAGTTATCTCAAGAGACCCAGTACTTC. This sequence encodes CASSQELSQETQYF.

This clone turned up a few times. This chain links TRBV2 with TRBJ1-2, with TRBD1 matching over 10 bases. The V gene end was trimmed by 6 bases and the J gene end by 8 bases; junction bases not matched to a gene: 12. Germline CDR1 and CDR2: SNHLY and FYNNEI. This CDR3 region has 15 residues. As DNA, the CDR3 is TGTGCCAGCAGGGACCGGACAGGGGGACGGTACGGCTACACCTTC. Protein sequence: CASRDRTGGRYGYTF.

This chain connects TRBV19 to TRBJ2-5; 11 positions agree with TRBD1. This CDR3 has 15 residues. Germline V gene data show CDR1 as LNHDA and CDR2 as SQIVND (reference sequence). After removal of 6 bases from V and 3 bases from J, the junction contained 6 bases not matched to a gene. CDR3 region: CASSLPGQGEETQYF. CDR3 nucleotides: TGTGCCAGTAGCCTACCGGGACAGGGGGAAGAGACCCAGTACTTC.

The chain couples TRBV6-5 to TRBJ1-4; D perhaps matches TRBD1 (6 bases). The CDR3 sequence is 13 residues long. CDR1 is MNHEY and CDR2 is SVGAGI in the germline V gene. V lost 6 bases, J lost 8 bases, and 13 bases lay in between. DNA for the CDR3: TGTGCCAGCAGCGACAGGCTAAGGGAAAAACTGTTTTTT. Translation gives CASSDRLREKLFF.

CDR3 DNA: TGTGCCAGCAGTTTCCCTGGGGGGGCGCCTCGGGACACCTTC. Translation gives CASSFPGGAPRDTF. The gene calls are TRBV28 and TRBJ1-2; tentatively, D is TRBD1 (6 bases). Germline V gene sequence: CDR1 MDHEN, CDR2 SYDVKM. This CDR3 comprises 14 residues. V was cut by 3 bases and J by 12 bases, with 20 bases left in between.

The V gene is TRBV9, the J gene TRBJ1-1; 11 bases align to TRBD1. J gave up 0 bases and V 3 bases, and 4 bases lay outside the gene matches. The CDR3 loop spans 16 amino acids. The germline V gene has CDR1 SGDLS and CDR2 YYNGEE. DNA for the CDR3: TGTGCCAGCAGCGATGGGACAGGGGGGTTGAACACTGAAGCTTTCTTT. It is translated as CASSDGTGGLNTEAFF.

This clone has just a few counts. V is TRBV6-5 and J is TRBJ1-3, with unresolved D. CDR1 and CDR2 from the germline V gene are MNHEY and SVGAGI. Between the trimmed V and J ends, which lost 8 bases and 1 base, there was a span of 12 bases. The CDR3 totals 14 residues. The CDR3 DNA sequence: TGTGCCAGCGGATTGACAAGGTCTGGAAACACCATATATTTT. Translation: CASGLTRSGNTIYF.

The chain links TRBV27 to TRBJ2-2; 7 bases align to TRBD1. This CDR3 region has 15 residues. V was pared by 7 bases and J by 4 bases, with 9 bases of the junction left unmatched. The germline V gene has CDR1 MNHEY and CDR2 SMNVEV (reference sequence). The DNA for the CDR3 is TGTGCCAGCACCTCCGGGACAGCTATCACCGGGGAGCTGTTTTTT. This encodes CASTSGTAITGELFF.

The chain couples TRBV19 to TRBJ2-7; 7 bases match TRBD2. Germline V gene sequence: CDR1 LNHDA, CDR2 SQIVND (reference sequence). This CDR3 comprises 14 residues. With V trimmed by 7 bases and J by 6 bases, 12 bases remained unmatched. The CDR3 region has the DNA TGTGCCAGTACCCCGGGGAGGGGCCGAGGCGAGCAGTACTTC. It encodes CASTPGRGRGEQYF. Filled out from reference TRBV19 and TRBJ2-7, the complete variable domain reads DGGITQSPKYLFRKEGQNVTLSCEQNLNHDAMYWYRQDPGQGLRLIYYSQIVNDFQKGDIAEGYSVSREKKESFPLTVTSAQKNPTAFYLCASTPGRGRGEQYFGPGTRLTVT.

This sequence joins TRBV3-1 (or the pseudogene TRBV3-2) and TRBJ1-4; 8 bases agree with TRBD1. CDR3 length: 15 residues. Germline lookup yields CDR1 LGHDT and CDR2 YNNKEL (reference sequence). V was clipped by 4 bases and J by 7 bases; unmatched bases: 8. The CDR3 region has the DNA TGTGCCAGCAGCCCCTGGGAGGACAGGGCTGAAAAACTGTTTTTT. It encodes CASSPWEDRAEKLFF.

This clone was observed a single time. CDR3 DNA: TGTGCCAGCAGCCAAGACCGGGGAACCACAGATACGCAGTATTTT. Protein sequence: CASSQDRGTTDTQYF. The chain combines TRBV3-1 (or the pseudogene TRBV3-2) with TRBJ2-3; TRBD2 is a possible D gene (5 bases). V was clipped by 0 bases and J by 2 bases, with 9 bases between them. The CDR3 consists of 15 residues. Germline values: CDR1 LGHDT, CDR2 YNNKEL (reference sequence).

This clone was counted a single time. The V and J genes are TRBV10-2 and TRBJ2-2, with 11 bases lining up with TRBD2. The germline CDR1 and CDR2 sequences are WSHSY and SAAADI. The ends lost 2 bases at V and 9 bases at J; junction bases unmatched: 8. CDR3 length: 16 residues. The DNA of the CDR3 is TGCGCCAGCAGTGAGCCCCGACTAGCGGGGAAGAGGGAGCTGTTTTTT. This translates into CASSEPRLAGKRELFF.

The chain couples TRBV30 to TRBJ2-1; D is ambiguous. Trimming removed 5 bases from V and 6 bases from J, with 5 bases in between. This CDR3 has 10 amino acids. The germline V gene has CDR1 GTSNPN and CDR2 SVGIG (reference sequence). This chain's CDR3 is CAWGSNEQFF. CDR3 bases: TGTGCCTGGGGCTCCAATGAGCAGTTCTTC.

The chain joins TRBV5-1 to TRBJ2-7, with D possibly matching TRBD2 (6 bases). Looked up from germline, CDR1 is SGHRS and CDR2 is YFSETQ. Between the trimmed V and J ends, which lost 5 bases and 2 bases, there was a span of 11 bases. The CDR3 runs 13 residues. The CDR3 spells CASREEGAYEQYF. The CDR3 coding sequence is TGCGCCAGCAGGGAGGAGGGCGCCTACGAGCAGTACTTC.

The CDR3, as DNA: TGTGCCAGCAGATTTACAGGGGGAATGACTGAAGCTTTCTTT. Translated, it gives CASRFTGGMTEAFF. The genes are TRBV6-5 and TRBJ1-1; 8 bases line up with TRBD1. J was trimmed by 5 bases and V by 6 bases; bases with no gene match: 8. The germline V gene encodes CDR1 MNHEY and CDR2 SVGAGI. This CDR3 spans 14 amino acids.

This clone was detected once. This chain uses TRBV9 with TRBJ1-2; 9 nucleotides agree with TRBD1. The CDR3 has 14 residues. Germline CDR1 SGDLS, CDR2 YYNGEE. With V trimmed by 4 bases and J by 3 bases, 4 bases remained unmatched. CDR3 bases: TGTGCCAGCAGCCTGGGACAGGGTGACTATGGCTACACCTTC. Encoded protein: CASSLGQGDYGYTF.

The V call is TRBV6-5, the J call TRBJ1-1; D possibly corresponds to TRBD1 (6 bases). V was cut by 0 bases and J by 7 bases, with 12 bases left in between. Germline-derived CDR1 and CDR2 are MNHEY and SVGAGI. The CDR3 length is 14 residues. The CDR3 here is CASSYSQNRDEAFF. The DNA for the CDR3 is TGTGCCAGCAGTTACTCCCAAAACAGGGATGAAGCTTTCTTT.

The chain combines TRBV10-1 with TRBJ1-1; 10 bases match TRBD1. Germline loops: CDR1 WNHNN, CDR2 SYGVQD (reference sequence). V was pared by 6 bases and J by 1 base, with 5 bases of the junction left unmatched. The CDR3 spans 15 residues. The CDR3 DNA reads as TGCGCCAGCAGCCTGGGGACAGGGGCGAACACTGAAGCTTTCTTT. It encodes CASSLGTGANTEAFF.

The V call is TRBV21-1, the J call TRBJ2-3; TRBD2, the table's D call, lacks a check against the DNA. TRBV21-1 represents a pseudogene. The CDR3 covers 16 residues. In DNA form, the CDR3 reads TGTGCCAGCAGCAATCACGTTCGGGGGTACACAGATACGCAGTATTTT. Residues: CASSNHVRGYTDTQYF.

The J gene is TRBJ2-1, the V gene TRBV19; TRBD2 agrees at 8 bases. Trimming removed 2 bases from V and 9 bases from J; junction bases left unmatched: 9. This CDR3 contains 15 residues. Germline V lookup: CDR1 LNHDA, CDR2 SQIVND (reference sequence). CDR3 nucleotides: TGTGCCAGTAGTATATGGTCGGGGGGGGCCGCTGAGCAGTTCTTC. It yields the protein CASSIWSGGAAEQFF.

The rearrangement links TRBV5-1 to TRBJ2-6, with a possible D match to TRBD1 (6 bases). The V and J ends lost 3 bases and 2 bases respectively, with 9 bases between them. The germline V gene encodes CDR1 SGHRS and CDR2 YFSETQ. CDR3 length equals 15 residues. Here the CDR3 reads CASSSWTAGANVLTF. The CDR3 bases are TGCGCCAGCAGCTCCTGGACAGCTGGGGCCAACGTCCTGACTTTC.